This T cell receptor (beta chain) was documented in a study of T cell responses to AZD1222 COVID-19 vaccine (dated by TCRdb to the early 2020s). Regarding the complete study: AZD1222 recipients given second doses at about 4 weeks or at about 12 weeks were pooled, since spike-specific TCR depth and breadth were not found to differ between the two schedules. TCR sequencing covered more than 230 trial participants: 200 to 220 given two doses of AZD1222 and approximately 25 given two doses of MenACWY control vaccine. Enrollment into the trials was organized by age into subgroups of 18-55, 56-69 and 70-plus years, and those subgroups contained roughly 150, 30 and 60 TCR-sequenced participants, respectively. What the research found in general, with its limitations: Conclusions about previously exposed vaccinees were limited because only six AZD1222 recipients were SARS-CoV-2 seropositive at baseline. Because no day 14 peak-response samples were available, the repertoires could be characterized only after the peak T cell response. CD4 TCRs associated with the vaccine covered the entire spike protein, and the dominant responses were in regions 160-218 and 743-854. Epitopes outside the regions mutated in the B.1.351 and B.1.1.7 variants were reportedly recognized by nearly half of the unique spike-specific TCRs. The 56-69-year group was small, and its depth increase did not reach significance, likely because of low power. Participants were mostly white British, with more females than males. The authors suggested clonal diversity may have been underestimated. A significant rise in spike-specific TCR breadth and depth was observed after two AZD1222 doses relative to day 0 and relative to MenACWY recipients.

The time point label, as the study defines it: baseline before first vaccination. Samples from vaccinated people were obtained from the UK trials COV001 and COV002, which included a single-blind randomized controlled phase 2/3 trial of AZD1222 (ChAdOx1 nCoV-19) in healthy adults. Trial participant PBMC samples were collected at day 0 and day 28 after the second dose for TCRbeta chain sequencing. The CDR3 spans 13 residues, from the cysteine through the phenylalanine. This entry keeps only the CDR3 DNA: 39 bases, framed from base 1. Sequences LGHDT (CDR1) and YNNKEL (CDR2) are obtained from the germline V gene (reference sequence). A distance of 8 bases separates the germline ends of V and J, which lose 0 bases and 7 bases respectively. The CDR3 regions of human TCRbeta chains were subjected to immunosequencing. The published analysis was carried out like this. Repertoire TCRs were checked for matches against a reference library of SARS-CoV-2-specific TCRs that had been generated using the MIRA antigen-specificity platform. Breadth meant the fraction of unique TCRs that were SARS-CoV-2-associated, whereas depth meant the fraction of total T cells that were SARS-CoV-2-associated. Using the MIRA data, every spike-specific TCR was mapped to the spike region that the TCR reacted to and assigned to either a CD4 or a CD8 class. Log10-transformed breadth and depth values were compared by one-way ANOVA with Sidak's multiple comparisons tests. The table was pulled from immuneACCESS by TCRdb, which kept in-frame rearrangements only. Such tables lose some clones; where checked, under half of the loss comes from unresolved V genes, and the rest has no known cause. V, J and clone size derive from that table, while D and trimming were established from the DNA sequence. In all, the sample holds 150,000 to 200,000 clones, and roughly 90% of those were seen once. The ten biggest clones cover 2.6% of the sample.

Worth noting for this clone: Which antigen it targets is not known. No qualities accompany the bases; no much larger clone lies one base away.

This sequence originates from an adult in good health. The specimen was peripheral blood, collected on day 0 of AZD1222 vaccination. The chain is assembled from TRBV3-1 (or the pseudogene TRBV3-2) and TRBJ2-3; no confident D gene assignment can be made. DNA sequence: TGTGCCAGCAGCCAAGATACGGTAAATACGCAGTATTTT. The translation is CASSQDTVNTQYF.